This T cell receptor beta chain was recovered during a study of spatial heterogeneity in lung cancer. The CDR3 spans 13 residues. The V and J ends lost 3 bases and 3 bases respectively, with 11 bases between them. Germline CDR1 reads DFQATT; CDR2 reads SNEGSKA (reference sequence). TCRdb itself ran the 5' RACE reads through MiXCR, one entry per CDR3 protein. The top ten hold 1.9% of the sample, which has about 70,000 distinct CDR3 sequences, approximately 9% seen once. Notes on the study in general: Ubiquitous expanded tumor TCRs surfaced in blood more at resection than they did at follow-up.

This clonotype came up a few times. The target antigen is unknown. The sample's time point: blood at routine non-recurrence follow-up after resection. The study sequenced unsorted whole RNA from tumor, nontumor lung or frozen PBMC. The sequenced sample was PBMCs, obtained at follow-up. The sequence derives from a female donor with early-stage non-small cell lung cancer. The rearrangement joins TRBV20-1 to TRBJ2-5, with D maybe TRBD2 (5 bases). Written as DNA, the CDR3 is TGCAGTGCTAGGGATCTAGCCGAAGAGACCCAGTACTTC. Translating gives CSARDLAEETQYF.